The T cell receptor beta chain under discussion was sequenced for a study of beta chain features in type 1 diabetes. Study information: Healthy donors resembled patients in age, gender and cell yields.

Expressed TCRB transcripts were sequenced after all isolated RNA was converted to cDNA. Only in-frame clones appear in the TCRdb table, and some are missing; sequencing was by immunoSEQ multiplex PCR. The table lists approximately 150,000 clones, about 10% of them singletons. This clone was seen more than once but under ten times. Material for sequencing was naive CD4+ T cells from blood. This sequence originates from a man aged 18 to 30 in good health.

CDR3 sequence: CASGLVSWGGAYNEQFF. CDR3 bases: TGTGCTAGTGGTTTGGTATCTTGGGGGGGGGCCTACAATGAGCAGTTCTTC. The chain recombines TRBV12-5 with TRBJ2-1, with 7 nucleotides matching TRBD2. With V trimmed by 0 bases and J by 2 bases, 7 bases remained unmatched. The CDR3 contains 17 residues. The germline gives CDR1 LGHNT, CDR2 FRNRAP.